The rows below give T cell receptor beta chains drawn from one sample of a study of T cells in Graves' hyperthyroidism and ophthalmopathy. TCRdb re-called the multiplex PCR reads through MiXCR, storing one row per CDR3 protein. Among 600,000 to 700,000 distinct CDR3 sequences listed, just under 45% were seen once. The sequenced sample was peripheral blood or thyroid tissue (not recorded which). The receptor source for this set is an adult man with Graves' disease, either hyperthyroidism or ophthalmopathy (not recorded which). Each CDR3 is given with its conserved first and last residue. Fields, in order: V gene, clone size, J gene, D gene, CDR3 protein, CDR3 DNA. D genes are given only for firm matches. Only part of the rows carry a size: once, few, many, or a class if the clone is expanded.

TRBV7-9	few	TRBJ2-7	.	CASSSTLDRHPFSYEQYF	TGTGCCAGCAGCTCCACCTTGGACAGACACCCCTTCTCCTACGAGCAGTACTTC
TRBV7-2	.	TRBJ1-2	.	CASRASGEDYTF	TGTGCCAGCAGGGCCAGCGGGGAGGACTACACCTTC
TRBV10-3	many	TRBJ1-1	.	CAISEPGLNTEAFF	TGTGCCATCAGTGAACCAGGCTTGAACACTGAAGCTTTCTTT
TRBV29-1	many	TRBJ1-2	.	CSVVGIAANYGYTF	TGCAGCGTCGTCGGAATAGCTGCAAACTATGGCTACACCTTC
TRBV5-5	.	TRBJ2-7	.	CASSLIPGLPTYEQYF	TGTGCCAGCAGCTTGATCCCGGGACTGCCGACCTACGAGCAGTACTTC
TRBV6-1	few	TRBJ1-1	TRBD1	CAASPGTGKARNTEAFF	TGTGCCGCGAGTCCCGGGACAGGGAAGGCTCGGAACACTGAAGCTTTCTTT
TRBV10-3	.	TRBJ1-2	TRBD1	CATYFTGTGGDYGYTF	TGTGCCACCTACTTTACCGGGACAGGGGGCGACTATGGCTACACCTTC
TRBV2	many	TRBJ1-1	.	CASSEWGRAREAFF	TGTGCCAGCAGTGAATGGGGCAGGGCTCGTGAAGCTTTCTTT
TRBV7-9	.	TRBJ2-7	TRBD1	CASSGGTGGLLEQYF	TGTGCCAGCAGCGGCGGGACAGGGGGCCTTCTCGAGCAGTACTTC
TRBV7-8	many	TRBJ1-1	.	CASSLVATGSTEAFF	TGTGCCAGCAGCTTAGTTGCGACGGGGAGCACTGAAGCTTTCTTT
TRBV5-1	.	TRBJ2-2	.	CASNIEDGDTGELFF	TGCGCCAGCAACATTGAGGACGGAGACACCGGGGAGCTGTTTTTT
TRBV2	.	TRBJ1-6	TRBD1	CASFQGAGSPLHF	TGTGCCAGCTTCCAGGGGGCTGGATCACCCCTCCACTTT
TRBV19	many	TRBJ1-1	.	CASVECEAFF	TGTGCCAGTGTGGAATGTGAAGCTTTCTTT
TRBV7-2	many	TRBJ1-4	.	CASSPYRATGEKLFF	TGTGCCAGCAGCCCGTACAGGGCAACAGGTGAAAAACTGTTTTTT
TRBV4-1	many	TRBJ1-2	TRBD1	CASSQGDRDYGYTF	TGCGCCAGCAGCCAAGGGGACAGGGACTATGGCTACACCTTC
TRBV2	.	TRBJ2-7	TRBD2	CATSDSLAGGSYEQYF	TGTGCCACCAGTGACTCTCTAGCGGGAGGCTCCTACGAGCAGTACTTC
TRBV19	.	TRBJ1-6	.	CASIMGRKGDSPLHF	TGTGCCAGTATTATGGGAAGGAAAGGGGATTCACCCCTCCACTTT
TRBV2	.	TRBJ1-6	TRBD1	CASSVAGGGRSPLHF	TGTGCCAGCAGTGTGGCAGGGGGCGGAAGATCACCCCTCCACTTT
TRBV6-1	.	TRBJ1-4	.	CASRGLLGDEKLFF	TGTGCCAGCAGGGGACTCTTAGGAGATGAAAAACTGTTTTTT
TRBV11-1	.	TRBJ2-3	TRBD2	CASSPGGLTQYF	TGTGCCAGCAGCCCGGGGGGGCTTACGCAGTATTTT
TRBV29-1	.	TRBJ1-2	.	CSSLQGDVNYGYTF	TGCAGCAGTCTACAGGGAGACGTGAACTATGGCTACACCTTC
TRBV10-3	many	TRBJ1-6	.	CAISEDTHSPLHF	TGTGCCATCAGTGAGGACACACATTCACCCCTCCACTTT
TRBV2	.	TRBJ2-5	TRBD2	CASSEERGGGGETQYF	TGTGCCAGCAGTGAGGAGCGGGGGGGCGGCGGGGAGACCCAGTACTTC
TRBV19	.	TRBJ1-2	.	CAWSEGHYGYTF	TGTGCCTGGAGTGAGGGTCACTATGGCTACACCTTC
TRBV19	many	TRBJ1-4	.	CASRQGATNEKLFF	TGTGCCAGCAGGCAGGGCGCGACTAATGAAAAACTGTTTTTT
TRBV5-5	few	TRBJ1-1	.	CASSFSRGGTEAFF	TGTGCCAGCAGCTTCAGCCGGGGAGGCACTGAAGCTTTCTTT
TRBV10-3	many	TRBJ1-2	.	CAIPDSASNYGYTF	TGTGCCATCCCCGACAGTGCTTCGAACTATGGCTACACCTTC
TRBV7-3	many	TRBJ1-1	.	CASSLIRGQAFF	TGTGCCAGCAGCTTAATACGGGGTCAAGCTTTCTTT
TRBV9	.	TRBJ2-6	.	CASLGDSGANVLTF	TGTGCCAGCCTGGGGGATTCTGGGGCCAACGTCCTGACTTTC
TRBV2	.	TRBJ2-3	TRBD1	CASSPRDRAGDTQYF	TGTGCCAGCAGCCCCCGGGACAGGGCGGGAGATACGCAGTATTTT
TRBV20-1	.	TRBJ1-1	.	CSARGGAHVGEAFF	TGCAGTGCTAGAGGGGGGGCGCACGTGGGTGAAGCTTTCTTT
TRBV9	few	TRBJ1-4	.	CASSVEGGSEKLFF	TGTGCCAGCAGCGTAGAAGGAGGATCTGAAAAACTGTTTTTT